The 7 T cell receptor beta chains below all came from one sample that was sequenced in a study of shared clonotypes between healthy human individuals (dated by TCRdb to 2020 to 2021). Receptors were amplified or captured by the immunoSEQ multiplex PCR assay. This is the immuneACCESS table as TCRdb keeps it, with only in-frame sequences that have V and J called. A part of the clones is gone; compared with another copy, unresolved V genes explain less than half, and the rest is unexplained. The sample contains some 2,500,000 clones, approximately 93% of them found a single time. The ten largest make up around 0.37% of the sample. Specimen: naive CD4+ T cells from PBMCs. In the paper's terms, the cell subset or site label means: CD45RA+ positively selected. These receptors were obtained from a man between 18 and 29 years old in good health. Some clones in this sample may be carry-over from other donors' samples.

The chain couples TRBV28 to TRBJ1-1; 10 bases align to TRBD1. V dropped 6 bases and J dropped 5; count of bases not matched to a gene: 15. The CDR3 loop spans 17 amino acids. Looked up from germline, CDR1 is MDHEN and CDR2 is SYDVKM. CDR3 DNA: TGTGCCAGCAGCCAGGTTGACAGGGGGCGGTGGGTAACTGAAGCTTTCTTT. This codes for CASSQVDRGRWVTEAFF.

A note on this clone: This sample includes further DNA sequences coding for the same CDR3. The chain employs TRBV18 and TRBJ1-2; D uncertain. Trimming cost V 3 bases and J 3 bases, with 8 bases left between them. The CDR3 length is 13 residues. The V gene's germline CDR1 is KGHSH and CDR2 LQKENI. The CDR3 reads CASSPRTDYGYTF. The CDR3 DNA is TGTGCCAGCTCACCCCGGACGGACTATGGCTACACCTTC. The variable domain in full, with the rest retrieved from reference TRBV18 and TRBJ1-2, is NAGVMQNPRHLVRRRGQEARLRCSPMKGHSHVYWYRQLPEEGLKFMVYLQKENIIDESGMPKERFSAEFPKEGPSILRIQQVVRGDSAAYFCASSPRTDYGYTFGSGTRLTVV.

The genes are TRBV6-6 and TRBJ1-3, with TRBD1 identical over 7 bases. V was pared by 6 bases and J by 0 bases, with 8 bases of the junction left unmatched. The CDR3 is 16 residues long. The V gene's germline CDR1 is MNHNY and CDR2 SVGAGI (reference sequence). The CDR3 DNA is TGTGCCAGCAGCCAACGGACAGGACCCTCTGGAAACACCATATATTTT. As protein: CASSQRTGPSGNTIYF.

In DNA, the CDR3 is TGTGCCAGCAGTTTAGCGTTTAGGGGAGTGAACACTGAAGCTTTCTTT. It translates to CASSLAFRGVNTEAFF. The gene calls are TRBV28 and TRBJ1-1, with a possible D match to TRBD1 (5 bases). The V gene's germline CDR1 is MDHEN and CDR2 SYDVKM. The CDR3 is 16 residues long. Deletions cut 2 bases from V and 0 bases from J, with 13 bases between. The full variable domain, in which reference TRBV28 and TRBJ1-1 provide the parts outside the CDR3, is DVKVTQSSRYLVKRTGEKVFLECVQDMDHENMFWYRQDPGLGLRLIYFSYDVKMKEKGDIPEGYSVSREKKERFSLILESASTNQTSMYLCASSLAFRGVNTEAFFGQGTRLTVV.

This chain connects TRBV14 to TRBJ1-4; possible D gene TRBD1, 5 bases. This CDR3 is built from 15 residues. Trimming took off 4 bases at V and 5 bases at J, with 14 bases between the two ends. The germline CDR1 and CDR2 sequences are SGHDN and FVKESK. Here the CDR3 reads CASSLALAGNEKLFF. CDR3 sequence (DNA): TGTGCCAGCAGCCTCGCCCTAGCAGGGAATGAAAAACTGTTTTTT.

This chain links TRBV9 with TRBJ2-1; D is possibly TRBD1 (5 bases). Germline lookup yields CDR1 SGDLS and CDR2 YYNGEE. This CDR3 has 15 amino acids. Deletions cut 0 bases from V and 4 bases from J, with 11 bases between. In DNA form, the CDR3 reads TGTGCCAGCAGCGTAGAAGGGGCCGATTACAATGAGCAGTTCTTC. Translated, it gives CASSVEGADYNEQFF. The full variable domain, its missing parts supplied by reference TRBV9 and TRBJ2-1, is DSGVTQTPKHLITATGQRVTLRCSPRSGDLSVYWYQQSLDQGLQFLIQYYNGEERAKGNILERFSAQQFPDLHSELNLSSLELGDSALYFCASSVEGADYNEQFFGPGTRLTVL.

This chain joins TRBV5-1 and TRBJ2-3; tentatively, D is TRBD2 (6 bases). This CDR3 is built from 15 residues. V was trimmed by 5 bases and J by 3 bases, leaving 16 bases between them. CDR1 SGHRS and CDR2 YFSETQ come from the germline V gene. CDR3 loop: CASRPPWRDTDTQYF. CDR3 DNA: TGCGCCAGCAGGCCCCCATGGCGGGATACAGATACGCAGTATTTT.